This passage covers 25 T cell receptor beta chains from one sample sequenced in a study of regulatory T cells in long-lasting Graves disease. Sample time point: newly diagnosed GD, antithyroid drugs for less than 3 months. There was RNA extracted from PBMCs, and the TCR library was made from it. The TCR beta library used iRepertoire HTBI primers with Arm-PCR amplification of CDR3. Each CDR3 protein gets one entry after TCRdb re-called the multiplex PCR reads with MiXCR. The table shows a few hundred thousand distinct CDR3 sequences, with about 15% occurring only once. The sample was also linked to a second study, of T cells in Graves' hyperthyroidism and ophthalmopathy.

The sequenced sample was peripheral blood mononuclear cells (PBMCs), obtained at new diagnosis, from a patient treated with antithyroid drugs. The receptors originated from a woman in her thirties or forties with Graves disease.

This clonotype has a count of ten or more. This chain links TRBV2 with TRBJ1-1; D remains ambiguous. V gave up 1 base and J gave up 5 bases, with 14 bases separating them. The length of the CDR3 is 15 residues. CDR1 is SNHLY and CDR2 is FYNNEI in the germline V gene. This chain's CDR3 is CASSEVPEVVTEAFF. CDR3 DNA: TGTGCCAGCAGTGAAGTCCCAGAGGTAGTAACTGAAGCTTTCTTT.

This clonotype was detected many times. The chain couples TRBV19 to TRBJ1-1, with D hard to call. The CDR3 spans 13 residues. Trimming removed 5 bases at V and 5 bases at J, with 12 bases between. Germline V gene data show CDR1 as LNHDA and CDR2 as SQIVND (reference sequence). CDR3 bases: TGTGCCAGTAGTTCGGGCCTTGGGACTGAAGCTTTCTTT. It specifies CASSSGLGTEAFF.

This clonotype turned up a few times. This sequence joins TRBV27 and TRBJ2-2; 7 bases line up with TRBD1. CDR1 MNHEY and CDR2 SMNVEV come from the germline V gene (reference sequence). V lost 4 bases, J lost 6 bases, and 8 bases stayed unmatched. This CDR3 is built from 15 residues. The CDR3 reads CASSSGTESAGELFF. In nucleotides, the CDR3 is TGTGCCAGCAGTTCCGGGACAGAGTCGGCCGGGGAGCTGTTTTTT.

The chain joins TRBV19 to TRBJ2-1; D is uncertain. Germline loops: CDR1 LNHDA, CDR2 SQIVND (reference sequence). The length of the CDR3 is 13 residues. V was shortened by 9 bases and J by 4 bases, with 13 bases between the two germline ends. The DNA for the CDR3 is TGTGCCAGCCAAACAGAATCATACAATGAGCAGTTCTTC. Protein product: CASQTESYNEQFF.

This clonotype was seen repeatedly, ten times or more. V gene TRBV11-3 combines with J gene TRBJ2-7, with 9 nucleotides matching TRBD1. This CDR3 has 16 amino acids. Germline lookup yields CDR1 SGHNT and CDR2 YENEEA. Trimming at V came to 3 bases and at J to 3 bases, leaving 9 bases not matched to a gene. CDR3 bases: TGTGCCAGCAGCTTTTTCGGGACAGGGACTGACTACGAGCAGTACTTC. It codes for CASSFFGTGTDYEQYF.

This clonotype was counted ten times or more. The chain carries TRBV28 and TRBJ2-7; D is unresolved. Germline CDR1 is MDHEN and CDR2 is SYDVKM. V lost 8 bases to trimming and J lost 7 bases, with 18 bases between them. CDR3 length: 13 residues. The CDR3 region has the DNA TGTGCCAGCTCTTTGGACGCCCGCCTAGAGCAGTACTTC. This gives the protein CASSLDARLEQYF.

This clonotype was seen ten or more times. V is TRBV2 and J is TRBJ2-7; 9 bases agree with TRBD1. CDR3 length: 15 residues. CDR1 is SNHLY, CDR2 FYNNEI, per germline. V lost 0 bases and J lost 1; bases outside the gene matches: 1. CDR3 loop: CASSEAGQGSYEQYF. CDR3 sequence (DNA): TGTGCCAGCAGTGAAGCAGGACAGGGGTCCTACGAGCAGTACTTC.

This clonotype was seen many times. The gene calls are TRBV10-3 and TRBJ2-7; D remains ambiguous. Deletions cut 3 bases from V and 7 bases from J, with 16 bases between. The CDR3 length is 14 residues. Germline-derived CDR1 and CDR2 are ENHRY and SYGVKD. CDR3 sequence: CAISDVRSYAEQYF. CDR3 in DNA: TGTGCCATCAGTGACGTCAGATCCTACGCGGAGCAGTACTTC.

This clonotype was seen at least ten times. V usage is TRBV18 and J usage is TRBJ2-5; 7 bases map to TRBD1. J lost 2 bases, V lost 1 base, and 4 bases had no gene match. The CDR3 length is 15 residues. Germline V gene data show CDR1 as KGHSH and CDR2 as LQKENI. The CDR3: CASSPQGARQETQYF. Here the CDR3 DNA reads TGTGCCAGCTCACCACAGGGGGCGCGACAAGAGACCCAGTACTTC.

The table lists this clonotype with many counts. The genes are TRBV20-1 and TRBJ1-1; D is perhaps TRBD1 (6 bases). Germline CDR1 DFQATT, CDR2 SNEGSKA (reference sequence). This CDR3 region has 13 residues. V gave up 6 bases and J gave up 1 base, with 12 bases separating them. The CDR3 nucleotides read TGCAGTGCGGGGGACACTAAGAACACTGAAGCTTTCTTT. This codes for CSAGDTKNTEAFF.

This clonotype was detected ten times or more. The chain uses TRBV29-1 and TRBJ2-3; 9 nucleotides align to TRBD1. Germline-derived CDR1 and CDR2 are SQVTM and ANQGSEA. V lost 4 bases to trimming and J lost 0 bases; unmatched junction nucleotides: 2. This CDR3 comprises 14 residues. The CDR3 sequence: CSVAGTGSTDTQYF. The CDR3 DNA follows: TGCAGCGTTGCCGGGACAGGGAGCACAGATACGCAGTATTTT.

Only a few counts were recorded for this clonotype. An end of the junction does not agree with germline; a read error may underlie this. This rearrangement joins TRBV7-7 to TRBJ2-5; D ambiguous. Looked up from germline, CDR1 is SSHAT and CDR2 is FNYEAQ (reference sequence). The CDR3 totals 14 residues. CDR3 amino acids: CASSLDGFQETQYF. The CDR3 region has the DNA TGTGCTAGCAGCTTAGATGGTTTCCAAGAGACCCAGTACTTC.

The chain uses TRBV6-2 or TRBV6-3 and TRBJ2-1, with D perhaps matching TRBD1 or TRBD2 (5 bases each). CDR3 length: 12 amino acids. Trimming cost V 6 bases and J 10 bases, with 13 bases left between them. Germline CDR1 and CDR2: MNHEY and SVGEGT. CDR3 sequence (DNA): TGTGCCAGCAGCCGAGGGGCTGGGGAGCAGTTCTTC. Encoded protein: CASSRGAGEQFF.

This clonotype was recorded a few times. J is TRBJ2-3 and V is TRBV29-1; 10 positions match TRBD1. V lost 2 bases to trimming and J lost 0 bases; unmatched junction nucleotides: 2. The CDR3 contains 15 residues. CDR1 and CDR2 (germline): SQVTM, ANQGSEA. CDR3 nucleotides: TGCAGCGTTGAATCGGACAGGGGGAGCACAGATACGCAGTATTTT. Translation: CSVESDRGSTDTQYF.

The chain combines TRBV19 with TRBJ2-5, with 8 bases lining up with TRBD1. The V gene's germline CDR1 is LNHDA and CDR2 SQIVND (reference sequence). The CDR3 has 14 residues. With V trimmed by 5 bases and J by 5 bases, 7 bases remained unmatched. Here the CDR3 reads CASSVRTGRETQYF. The CDR3 region has the DNA TGTGCCAGTAGTGTAAGGACAGGGAGGGAGACCCAGTACTTC.

As for this clonotype: Since no conserved phenylalanine or tryptophan closes the CDR3, a read error is the likely cause. The J gene is TRBJ2-1, the V gene TRBV13; tentative D call: TRBD1 (6 bases). Germline assignment: CDR1 PRHDT and CDR2 FYEKMQ (reference sequence). This CDR3 is built from 17 residues. Trimming took 1 base from V and 6 from J, leaving 19 bases between them. The CDR3 DNA reads as TGTGCCAGCAGCTTAGCCATCCGGGACAAGCGAGGCAATGAGCAGTTCCTC. Translation gives CASSLAIRDKRGNEQFL.

This clonotype was found many times. The rearrangement links TRBV3-1 to TRBJ2-3; possible D gene TRBD2, 5 bases. V was cut by 4 bases and J by 5 bases, with 7 bases left in between. Germline CDR1 reads LGHDT; CDR2 reads YNNKEL (reference sequence). The CDR3 sequence is 12 residues long. Written as DNA, the CDR3 is TGTGCCAGCAGCCCGAGCGGAGATACGCAGTATTTT. This translates into CASSPSGDTQYF.

The J gene is TRBJ2-1, the V gene TRBV27; D remains ambiguous. From germline, CDR1 is MNHEY and CDR2 SMNVEV (reference sequence). The V and J ends lost 0 bases and 8 bases respectively, with 8 bases between them. This CDR3 comprises 13 residues. This chain's CDR3 is CASSLSSPDEQFF. The CDR3, as DNA: TGTGCCAGCAGTTTATCTAGTCCCGATGAGCAGTTCTTC.

Only a few counts were recorded for this clonotype. The chain combines TRBV27 with TRBJ1-4; 9 nucleotides match TRBD1. Per the germline V gene, CDR1 is MNHEY and CDR2 is SMNVEV (reference sequence). J gave up 7 bases and V 4 bases, and 7 bases lay outside the gene matches. There are 15 residues in the CDR3. The CDR3 region is CASSSTGGAIEKLFF. The CDR3 bases are TGTGCCAGCAGTTCTACAGGGGGCGCGATTGAAAAACTGTTTTTT.

In this sample, this clonotype turned up a few times. The genes are TRBV7-2 and TRBJ2-1, with D possibly being TRBD1 (6 bases). The germline gives CDR1 SGHTA, CDR2 FQGNSA. The CDR3 totals 15 residues. V was clipped by 5 bases and J by 8 bases, with 19 bases between them. CDR3 protein: CASSPLGQSRYEQFF. The CDR3 DNA reads TGTGCCAGCAGCCCATTGGGACAATCTAGGTATGAGCAGTTCTTC.

This clonotype occurred many times. The CDR3 nucleotides are TGTGCCAGCAGTTCGTCAGGGGGCTATCAGCCCCAGCATTTT. Translated: CASSSSGGYQPQHF. This chain connects TRBV12-3 or TRBV12-4 to TRBJ1-5; 8 bases are a match to TRBD1. The CDR3 has 14 amino acids. J gave up 5 bases and V 4 bases, and 4 bases lay outside the gene matches.

This clonotype was observed at least ten times. This sequence joins TRBV5-1 and TRBJ1-1; no reliable D call. With 0 bases removed from V and 6 bases from J, the gap between germline ends came to 9 bases. CDR3 size: 13 residues. Looked up from germline, CDR1 is SGHRS and CDR2 is YFSETQ. The CDR3, as DNA: TGCGCCAGCAGCTTGGACACGGTGGCTGAAGCTTTCTTT. Translation gives CASSLDTVAEAFF. Combining the CDR3 with reference TRBV5-1 and TRBJ1-1 gives the whole variable domain KAGVTQTPRYLIKTRGQQVTLSCSPISGHRSVSWYQQTPGQGLQFLFEYFSETQRNKGNFPGRFSGRQFSNSRSEMNVSTLELGDSALYLCASSLDTVAEAFFGQGTRLTVV.

This clonotype was recorded at least ten times. The rearrangement joins TRBV11-2 to TRBJ2-7; D is possibly TRBD1 or TRBD2 (5 bases each). V lost 4 bases, J lost 7 bases, and 17 bases lay in between. Germline lookup yields CDR1 SGHAT and CDR2 FQNNGV. This CDR3 has 14 amino acids. CDR3 bases: TGTGCCAGCAGCTCAGGGCCTCGGCGGAGGGAGCAGTACTTC. It is translated as CASSSGPRRREQYF. The full variable domain, in which reference TRBV11-2 and TRBJ2-7 provide the parts outside the CDR3, is EAGVAQSPRYKIIEKRQSVAFWCNPISGHATLYWYQQILGQGPKLLIQFQNNGVVDDSQLPKDRFSAERLKGVDSTLKIQPAKLEDSAVYLCASSSGPRRREQYFGPGTRLTVT.

The chain uses TRBV6-1 and TRBJ2-3, with D uncertain. Germline V gene sequence: CDR1 MNHNS, CDR2 SASEGT. The CDR3 loop spans 15 amino acids. Trimming left V 3 bases short and J 0 bases short, with 10 bases between. In DNA form, the CDR3 reads TGTGCCAGCAGTGATCTGGGTGTAAGCACAGATACGCAGTATTTT. Translation gives CASSDLGVSTDTQYF.

The rearrangement links TRBV6-2 or TRBV6-3 to TRBJ1-1; D is undetermined. From germline, CDR1 is MNHEY and CDR2 SVGEGT. CDR3 length equals 13 residues. The V and J ends lost 6 bases and 0 bases respectively, with 8 bases between them. The CDR3, as DNA: TGTGCCAGCAGGTCAAGGGTGAACACTGAAGCTTTCTTT. Its translation: CASRSRVNTEAFF.